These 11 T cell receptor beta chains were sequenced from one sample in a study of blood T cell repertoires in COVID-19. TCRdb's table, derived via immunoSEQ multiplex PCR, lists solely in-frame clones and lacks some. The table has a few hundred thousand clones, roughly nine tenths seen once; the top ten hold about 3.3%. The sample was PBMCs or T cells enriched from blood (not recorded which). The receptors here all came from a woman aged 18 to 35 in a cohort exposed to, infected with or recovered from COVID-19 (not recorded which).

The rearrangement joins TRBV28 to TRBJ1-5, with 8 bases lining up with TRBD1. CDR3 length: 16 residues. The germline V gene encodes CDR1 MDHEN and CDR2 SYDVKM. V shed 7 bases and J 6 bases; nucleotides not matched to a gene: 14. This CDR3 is CASISGRTGSGQPQHF. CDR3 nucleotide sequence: TGTGCCAGCATCTCCGGGCGGACAGGGAGCGGTCAGCCCCAGCATTTT.

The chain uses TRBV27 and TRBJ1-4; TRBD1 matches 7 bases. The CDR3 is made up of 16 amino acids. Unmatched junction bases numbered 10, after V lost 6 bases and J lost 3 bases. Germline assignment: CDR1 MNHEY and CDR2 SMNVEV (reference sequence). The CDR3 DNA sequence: TGTGCCAGCAGCCCATATCCAGGGGGAGCTAATGAAAAACTGTTTTTT. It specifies CASSPYPGGANEKLFF.

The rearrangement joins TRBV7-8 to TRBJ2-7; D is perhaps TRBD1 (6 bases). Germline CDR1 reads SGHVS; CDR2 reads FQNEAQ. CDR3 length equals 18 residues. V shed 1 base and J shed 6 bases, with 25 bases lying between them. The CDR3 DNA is TGTGCCAGCAGCTTAGGGGCATCGGGGACACACGAACGAGGCGAGCAGTACTTC. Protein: CASSLGASGTHERGEQYF. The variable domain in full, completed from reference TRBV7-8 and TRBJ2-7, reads GAGVSQSPRYKVAKRGQDVALRCDPISGHVSLFWYQQALGQGPEFLTYFQNEAQLDKSGLPSDRFFAERPEGSVSTLKIQRTQQEDSAVYLCASSLGASGTHERGEQYFGPGTRLTVT.

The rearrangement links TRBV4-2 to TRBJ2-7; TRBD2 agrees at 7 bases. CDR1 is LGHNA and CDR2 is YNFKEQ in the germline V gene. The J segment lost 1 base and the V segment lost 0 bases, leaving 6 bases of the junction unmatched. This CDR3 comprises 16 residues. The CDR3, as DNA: TGTGCCAGCAGCCAAGATTACCCGGGGGGATCCTACGAGCAGTACTTC. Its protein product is CASSQDYPGGSYEQYF.

The CDR3 is CASMSTGRSPLHF. In nucleotides, the CDR3 is TGTGCCAGCATGTCGACAGGGAGGTCACCCCTCCACTTT. This rearrangement joins TRBV12-3 or TRBV12-4 to TRBJ1-6; TRBD1 matches at 7 bases. V shed 7 bases and J 10 bases; nucleotides not matched to a gene: 7. The CDR3 spans 13 residues.

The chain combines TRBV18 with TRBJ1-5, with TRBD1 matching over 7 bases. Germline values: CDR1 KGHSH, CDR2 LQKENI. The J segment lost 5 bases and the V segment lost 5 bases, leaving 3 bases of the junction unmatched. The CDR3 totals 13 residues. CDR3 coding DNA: TGTGCCAGCTCAGACAGGGAAGATCAGCCCCAGCATTTT. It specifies CASSDREDQPQHF.

The CDR3 region is CASTVLYRTEAFF. The CDR3 bases are TGTGCCAGCACCGTACTTTACCGCACTGAAGCTTTCTTT. This chain links TRBV12-3 or TRBV12-4 with TRBJ1-1, with unresolved D. Trimming removed 7 bases from V and 4 bases from J, with 13 bases in between. The CDR3 covers 13 residues.

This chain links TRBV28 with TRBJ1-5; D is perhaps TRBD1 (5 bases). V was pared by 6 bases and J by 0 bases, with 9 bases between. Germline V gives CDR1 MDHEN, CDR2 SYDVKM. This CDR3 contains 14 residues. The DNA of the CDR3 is TGTGCCAGCAGGACAGTTTATAGCAATCAGCCCCAGCATTTT. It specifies CASRTVYSNQPQHF.

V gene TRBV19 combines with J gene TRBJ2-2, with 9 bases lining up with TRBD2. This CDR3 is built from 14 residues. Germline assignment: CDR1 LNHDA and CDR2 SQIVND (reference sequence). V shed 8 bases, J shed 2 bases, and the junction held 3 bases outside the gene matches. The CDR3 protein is CASSSGINTGELFF. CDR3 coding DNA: TGTGCCAGTTCTAGCGGGATTAACACCGGGGAGCTGTTTTTT.

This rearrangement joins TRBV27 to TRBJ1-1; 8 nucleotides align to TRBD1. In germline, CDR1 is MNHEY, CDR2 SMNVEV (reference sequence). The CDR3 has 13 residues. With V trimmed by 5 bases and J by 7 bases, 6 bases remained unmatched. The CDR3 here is CASSDRGWGEAFF. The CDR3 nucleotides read TGTGCCAGCAGTGACAGGGGTTGGGGTGAAGCTTTCTTT.

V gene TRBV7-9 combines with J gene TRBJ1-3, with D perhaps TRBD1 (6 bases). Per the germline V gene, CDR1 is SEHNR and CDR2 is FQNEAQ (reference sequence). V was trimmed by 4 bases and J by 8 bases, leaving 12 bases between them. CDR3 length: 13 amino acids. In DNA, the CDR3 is TGTGCCAGCAGCTCACAGGGAATTGACACCATATATTTT. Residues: CASSSQGIDTIYF.